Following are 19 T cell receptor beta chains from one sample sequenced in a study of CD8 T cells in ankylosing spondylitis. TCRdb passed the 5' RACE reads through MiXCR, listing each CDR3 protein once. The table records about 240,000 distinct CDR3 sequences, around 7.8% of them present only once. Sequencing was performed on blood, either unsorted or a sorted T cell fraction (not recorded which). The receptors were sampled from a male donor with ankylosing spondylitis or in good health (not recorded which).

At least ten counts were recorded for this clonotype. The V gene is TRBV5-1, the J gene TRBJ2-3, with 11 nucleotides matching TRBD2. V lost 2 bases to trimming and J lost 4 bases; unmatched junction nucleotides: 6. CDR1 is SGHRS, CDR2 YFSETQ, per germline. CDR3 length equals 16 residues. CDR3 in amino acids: CASSFKLAGAADTQYF. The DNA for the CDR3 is TGCGCCAGCAGCTTCAAACTAGCGGGAGCGGCAGATACGCAGTATTTT.

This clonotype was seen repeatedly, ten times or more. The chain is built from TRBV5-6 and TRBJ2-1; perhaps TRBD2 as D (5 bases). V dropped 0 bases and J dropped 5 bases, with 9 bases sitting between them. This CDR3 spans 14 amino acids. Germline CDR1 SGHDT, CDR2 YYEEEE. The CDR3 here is CASSLGGSDNEQFF. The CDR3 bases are TGTGCCAGCAGCTTGGGAGGGAGCGACAATGAGCAGTTCTTC.

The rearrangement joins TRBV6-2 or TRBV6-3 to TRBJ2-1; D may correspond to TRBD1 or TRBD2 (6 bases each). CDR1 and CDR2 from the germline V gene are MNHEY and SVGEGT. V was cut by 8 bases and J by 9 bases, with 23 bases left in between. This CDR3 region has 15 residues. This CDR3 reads CASGSDYRVSSEQFF. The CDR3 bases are TGTGCCAGCGGATCGGACTACAGGGTCAGTAGTGAGCAGTTCTTC.

The CDR3 sequence is CASSYSAPTEQFF. The CDR3 region has the DNA TGTGCCAGCAGTTACTCGGCACCCACAGAGCAGTTCTTC. This sequence joins TRBV6-6 and TRBJ2-1; D not resolved. V was clipped by 0 bases and J by 10 bases, with 10 bases between them. Germline V lookup: CDR1 MNHNY, CDR2 SVGAGI (reference sequence). The CDR3 runs 13 residues.

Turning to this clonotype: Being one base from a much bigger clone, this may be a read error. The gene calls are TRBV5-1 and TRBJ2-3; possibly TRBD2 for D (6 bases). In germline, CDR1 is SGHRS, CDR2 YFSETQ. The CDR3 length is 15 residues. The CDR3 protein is CASGLPSDSTDTQYF. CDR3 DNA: TGCGCCAGCGGCTTGCCTAGCGACTCCACAGATACGCAGTATTTT.

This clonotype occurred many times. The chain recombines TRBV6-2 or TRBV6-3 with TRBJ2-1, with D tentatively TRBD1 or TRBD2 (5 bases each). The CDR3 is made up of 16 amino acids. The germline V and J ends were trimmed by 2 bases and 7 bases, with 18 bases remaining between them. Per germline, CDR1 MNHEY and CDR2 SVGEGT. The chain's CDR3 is CASSYPGAGESNEQFF. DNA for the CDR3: TGTGCCAGCAGTTACCCCGGGGCAGGAGAGTCAAATGAGCAGTTCTTC.

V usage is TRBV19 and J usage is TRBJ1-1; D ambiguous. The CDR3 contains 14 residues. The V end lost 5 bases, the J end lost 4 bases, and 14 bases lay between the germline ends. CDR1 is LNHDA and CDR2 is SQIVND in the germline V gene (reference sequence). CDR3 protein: CASSAQDTVTEAFF. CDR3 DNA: TGTGCCAGTAGTGCGCAGGATACGGTCACTGAAGCTTTCTTT.

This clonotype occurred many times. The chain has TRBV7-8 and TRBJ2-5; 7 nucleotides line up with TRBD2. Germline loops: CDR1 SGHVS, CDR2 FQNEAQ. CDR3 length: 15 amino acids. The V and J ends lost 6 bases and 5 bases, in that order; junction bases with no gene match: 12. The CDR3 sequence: CASSPQGGEGETQYF. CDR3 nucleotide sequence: TGTGCCAGCAGTCCCCAAGGCGGGGAGGGGGAGACCCAGTACTTC.

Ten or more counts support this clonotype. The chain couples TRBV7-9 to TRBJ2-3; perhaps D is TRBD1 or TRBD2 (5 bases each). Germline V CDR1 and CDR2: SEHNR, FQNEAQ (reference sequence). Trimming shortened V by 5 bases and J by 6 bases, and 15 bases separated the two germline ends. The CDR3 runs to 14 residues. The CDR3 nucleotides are TGTGCCAGCAGCGTGGGGGACCCCTTGGATACGCAGTATTTT. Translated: CASSVGDPLDTQYF.

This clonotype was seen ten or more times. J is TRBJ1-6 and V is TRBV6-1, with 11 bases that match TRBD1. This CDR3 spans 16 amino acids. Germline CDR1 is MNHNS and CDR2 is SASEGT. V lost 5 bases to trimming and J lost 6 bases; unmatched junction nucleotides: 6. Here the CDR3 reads CASSNGQGAVNSPLHF. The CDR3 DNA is TGTGCCAGCAGTAATGGACAGGGGGCCGTTAATTCACCCCTCCACTTT.

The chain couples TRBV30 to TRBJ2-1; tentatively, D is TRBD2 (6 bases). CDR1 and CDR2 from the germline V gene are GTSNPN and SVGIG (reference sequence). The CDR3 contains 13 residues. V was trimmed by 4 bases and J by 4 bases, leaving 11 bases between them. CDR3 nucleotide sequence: TGTGCCTGGAATGGTGGGGGGTACAATGAGCAGTTCTTC. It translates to CAWNGGGYNEQFF.

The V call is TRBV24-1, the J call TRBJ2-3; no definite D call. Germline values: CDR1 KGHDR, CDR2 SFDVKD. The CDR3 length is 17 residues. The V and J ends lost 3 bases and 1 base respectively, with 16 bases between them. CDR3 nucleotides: TGTGCCACCAGTGATCTTAGACCATCATCGGGCACAGATACGCAGTATTTT. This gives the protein CATSDLRPSSGTDTQYF.

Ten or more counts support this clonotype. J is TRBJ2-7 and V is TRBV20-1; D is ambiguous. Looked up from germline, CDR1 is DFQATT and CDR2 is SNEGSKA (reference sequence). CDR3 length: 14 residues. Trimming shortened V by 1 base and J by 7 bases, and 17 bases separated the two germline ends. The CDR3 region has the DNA TGCAGTGCTAGAGGCAGCCACTCATATTGGGAGCAGTACTTC. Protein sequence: CSARGSHSYWEQYF.

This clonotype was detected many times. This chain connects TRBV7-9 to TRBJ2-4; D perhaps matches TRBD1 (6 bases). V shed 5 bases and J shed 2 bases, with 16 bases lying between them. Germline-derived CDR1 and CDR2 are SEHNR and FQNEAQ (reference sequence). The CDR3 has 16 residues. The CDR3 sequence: CASSGRQEFPKNIQYF. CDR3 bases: TGTGCCAGCAGCGGCAGACAGGAGTTTCCCAAAAACATTCAGTACTTC.

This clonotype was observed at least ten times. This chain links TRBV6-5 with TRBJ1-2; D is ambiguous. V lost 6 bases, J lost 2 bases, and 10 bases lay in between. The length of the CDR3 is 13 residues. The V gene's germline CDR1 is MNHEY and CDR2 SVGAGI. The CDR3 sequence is CASSLHRNYGYTF. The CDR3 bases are TGTGCCAGCAGCCTACACAGAAACTATGGCTACACCTTC.

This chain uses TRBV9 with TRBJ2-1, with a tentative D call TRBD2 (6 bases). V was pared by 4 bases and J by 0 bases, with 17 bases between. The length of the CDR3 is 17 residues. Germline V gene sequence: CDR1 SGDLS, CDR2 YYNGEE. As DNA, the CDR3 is TGTGCCAGCAGCCCCGCGGGGCGGAGACGCTCCTACAATGAGCAGTTCTTC. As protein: CASSPAGRRRSYNEQFF.

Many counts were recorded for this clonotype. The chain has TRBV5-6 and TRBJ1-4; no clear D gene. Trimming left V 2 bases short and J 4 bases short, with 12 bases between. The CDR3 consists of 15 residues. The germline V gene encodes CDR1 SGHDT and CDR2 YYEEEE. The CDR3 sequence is CASSFFPSNNEKLFF. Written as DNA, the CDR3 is TGTGCCAGCAGCTTCTTCCCGTCTAATAATGAAAAACTGTTTTTT.

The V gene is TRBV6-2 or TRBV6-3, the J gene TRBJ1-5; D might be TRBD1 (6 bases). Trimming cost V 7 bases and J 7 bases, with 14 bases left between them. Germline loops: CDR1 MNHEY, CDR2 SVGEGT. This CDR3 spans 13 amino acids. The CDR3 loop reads CASTTWGAQPQHF. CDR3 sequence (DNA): TGTGCCAGCACCACCTGGGGGGCCCAGCCCCAGCATTTT.

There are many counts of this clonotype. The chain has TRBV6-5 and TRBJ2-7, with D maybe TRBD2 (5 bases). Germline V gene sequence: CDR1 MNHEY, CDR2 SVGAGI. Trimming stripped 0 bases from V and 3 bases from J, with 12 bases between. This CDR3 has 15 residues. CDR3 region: CASSYSSPGDYEQYF. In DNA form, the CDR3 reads TGTGCCAGCAGTTACTCGAGCCCCGGGGACTACGAGCAGTACTTC.